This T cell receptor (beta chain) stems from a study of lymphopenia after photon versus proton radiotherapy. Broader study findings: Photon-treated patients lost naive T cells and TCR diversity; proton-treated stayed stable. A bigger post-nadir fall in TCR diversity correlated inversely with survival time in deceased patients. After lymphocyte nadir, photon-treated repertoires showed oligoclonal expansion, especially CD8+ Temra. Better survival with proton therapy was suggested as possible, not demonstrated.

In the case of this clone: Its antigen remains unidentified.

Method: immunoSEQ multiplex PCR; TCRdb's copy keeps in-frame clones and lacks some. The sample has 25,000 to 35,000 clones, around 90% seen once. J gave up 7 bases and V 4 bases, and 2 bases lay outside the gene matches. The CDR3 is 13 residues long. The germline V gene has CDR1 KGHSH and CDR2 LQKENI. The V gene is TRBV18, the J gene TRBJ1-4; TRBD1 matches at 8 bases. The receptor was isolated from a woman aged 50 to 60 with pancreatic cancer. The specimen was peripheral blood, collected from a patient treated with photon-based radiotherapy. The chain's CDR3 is CASSLGQGEKLFF. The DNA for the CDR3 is TGTGCCAGCTCACTCGGACAGGGTGAAAAACTGTTTTTT.